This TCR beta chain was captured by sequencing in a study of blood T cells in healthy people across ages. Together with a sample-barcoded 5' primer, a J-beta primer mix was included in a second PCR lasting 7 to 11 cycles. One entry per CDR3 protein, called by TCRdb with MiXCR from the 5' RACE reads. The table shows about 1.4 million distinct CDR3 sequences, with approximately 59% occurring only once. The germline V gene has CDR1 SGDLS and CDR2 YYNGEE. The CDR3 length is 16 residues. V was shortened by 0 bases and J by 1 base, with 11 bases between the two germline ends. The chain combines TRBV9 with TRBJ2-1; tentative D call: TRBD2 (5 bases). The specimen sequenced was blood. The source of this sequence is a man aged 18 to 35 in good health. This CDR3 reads CASSVEQTGSYNEQFF. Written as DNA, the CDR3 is TGTGCCAGCAGCGTAGAGCAAACGGGGTCCTACAATGAGCAGTTCTTC.